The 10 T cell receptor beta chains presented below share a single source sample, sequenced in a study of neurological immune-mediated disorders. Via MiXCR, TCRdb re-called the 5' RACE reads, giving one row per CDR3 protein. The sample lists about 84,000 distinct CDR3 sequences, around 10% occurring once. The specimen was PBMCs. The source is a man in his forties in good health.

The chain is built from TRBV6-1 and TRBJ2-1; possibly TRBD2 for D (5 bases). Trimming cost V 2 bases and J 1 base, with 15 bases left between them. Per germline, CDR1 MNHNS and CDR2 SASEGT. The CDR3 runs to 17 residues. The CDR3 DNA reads TGTGCCAGCAGTGAATTCAGAGGGCTAGGGTCCTACAATGAGCAGTTCTTC. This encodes CASSEFRGLGSYNEQFF.

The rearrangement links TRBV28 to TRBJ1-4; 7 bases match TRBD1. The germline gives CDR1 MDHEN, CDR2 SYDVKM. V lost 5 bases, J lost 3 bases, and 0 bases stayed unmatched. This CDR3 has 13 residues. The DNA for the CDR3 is TGTGCCAGCAGTGACAGGGCTAATGAAAAACTGTTTTTT. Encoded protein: CASSDRANEKLFF.

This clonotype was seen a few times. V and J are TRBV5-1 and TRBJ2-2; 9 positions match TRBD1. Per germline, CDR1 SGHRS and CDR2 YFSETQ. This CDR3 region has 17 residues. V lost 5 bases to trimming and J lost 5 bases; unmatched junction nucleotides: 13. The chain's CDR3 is CASRPQPGQGTTGELFF. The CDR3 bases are TGCGCCAGCAGACCTCAACCGGGACAGGGTACAACCGGGGAGCTGTTTTTT.

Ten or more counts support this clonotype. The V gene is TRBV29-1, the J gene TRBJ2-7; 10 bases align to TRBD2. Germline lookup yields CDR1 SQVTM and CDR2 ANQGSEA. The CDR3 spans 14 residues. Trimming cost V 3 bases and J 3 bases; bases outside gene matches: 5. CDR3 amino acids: CSVEKASGSYEQYF. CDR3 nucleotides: TGCAGCGTTGAGAAGGCTAGCGGGAGCTACGAGCAGTACTTC.

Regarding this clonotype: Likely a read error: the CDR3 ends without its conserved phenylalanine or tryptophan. CDR3 coding DNA: TGTGCCAGCAGTGACGACAGGGATAGTCAGCCCCAGCATTCT. This translates into CASSDDRDSQPQHS. The V gene is TRBV6-5, the J gene TRBJ1-5; 7 nucleotides match TRBD1. With 5 bases clipped from V and 6 bases from J, the junction kept 7 bases outside the gene matches. The germline V gene has CDR1 MNHEY and CDR2 SVGAGI. CDR3 size: 14 residues.

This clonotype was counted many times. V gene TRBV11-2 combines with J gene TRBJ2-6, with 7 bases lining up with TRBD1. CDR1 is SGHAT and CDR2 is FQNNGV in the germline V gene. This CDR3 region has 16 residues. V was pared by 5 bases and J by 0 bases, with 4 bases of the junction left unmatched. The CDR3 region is CASSTDRLSGANVLTF. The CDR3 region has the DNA TGTGCCAGCAGCACGGACAGGCTCTCTGGGGCCAACGTCCTGACTTTC.

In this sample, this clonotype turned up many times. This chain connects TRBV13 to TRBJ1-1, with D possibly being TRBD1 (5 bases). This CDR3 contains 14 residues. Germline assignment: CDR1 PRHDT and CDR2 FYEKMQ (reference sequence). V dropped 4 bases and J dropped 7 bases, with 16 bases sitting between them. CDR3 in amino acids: CASSSPSRANEAFF. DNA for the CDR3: TGTGCCAGCAGCTCCCCGAGCAGGGCTAATGAAGCTTTCTTT. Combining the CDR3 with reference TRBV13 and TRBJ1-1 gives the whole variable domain AAGVIQSPRHLIKEKRETATLKCYPIPRHDTVYWYQQGPGQDPQFLISFYEKMQSDKGSIPDRFSAQQFSDYHSELNMSSLELGDSALYFCASSSPSRANEAFFGQGTRLTVV.

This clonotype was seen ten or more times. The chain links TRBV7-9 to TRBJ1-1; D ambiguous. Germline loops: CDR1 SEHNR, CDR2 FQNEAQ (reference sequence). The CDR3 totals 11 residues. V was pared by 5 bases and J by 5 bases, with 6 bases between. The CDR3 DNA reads TGTGCCAGCAGCCTAGAAACTGAAGCTTTCTTT. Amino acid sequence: CASSLETEAFF.

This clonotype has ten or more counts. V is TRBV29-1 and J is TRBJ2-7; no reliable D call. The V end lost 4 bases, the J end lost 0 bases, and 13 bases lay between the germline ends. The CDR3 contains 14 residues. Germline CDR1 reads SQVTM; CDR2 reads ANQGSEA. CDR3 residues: CSVASWASSYEQYF. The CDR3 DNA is TGCAGCGTTGCAAGCTGGGCGAGCTCCTACGAGCAGTACTTC.

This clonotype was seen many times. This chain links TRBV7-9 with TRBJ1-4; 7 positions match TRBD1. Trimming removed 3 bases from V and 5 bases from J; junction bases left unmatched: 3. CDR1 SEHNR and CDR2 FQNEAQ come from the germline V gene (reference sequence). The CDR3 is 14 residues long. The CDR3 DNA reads TGTGCCAGCAGCTTTCCGGGACAGAATGAAAAACTGTTTTTT. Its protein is CASSFPGQNEKLFF.